Shown below are 29 T cell receptor beta chains from a single sample sequenced in a study of identical twins. TCRdb processed the 5' RACE reads anew with MiXCR; each CDR3 protein has one entry. The data show 690,000 or so distinct CDR3 sequences, roughly 8% seen once. These data were likewise used in another study, on yellow fever vaccine responses in identical twins.

Sequencing was performed on PBMCs. All receptors come from a woman aged 18-35 years in good health.

There are many counts of this clonotype. The V and J genes are TRBV6-1 and TRBJ2-3; 8 nucleotides align to TRBD2. This CDR3 spans 14 amino acids. The V segment lost 7 bases and the J segment 4 bases; nucleotides outside the gene matches: 7. Germline V gene lookup returns CDR1 MNHNS and CDR2 SASEGT. The CDR3 nucleotides are TGTGCCAGCAAGGTCGGGGGGGCCTCAGATACGCAGTATTTT. Its protein product is CASKVGGASDTQYF.

This clonotype was detected only a few times. V gene TRBV14 combines with J gene TRBJ2-2; D may be TRBD2 (6 bases). From germline, CDR1 is SGHDN and CDR2 FVKESK. V gave up 4 bases and J gave up 6 bases, with 9 bases separating them. The CDR3 length is 13 residues. DNA of the CDR3: TGTGCCAGCAGCCCAACTAGCCCCGGGGAGCTGTTTTTT. This encodes CASSPTSPGELFF. Looking up the rest from reference TRBV14 and TRBJ2-2 gives the full variable domain: EAGVTQFPSHSVIEKGQTVTLRCDPISGHDNLYWYRRVMGKEIKFLLHFVKESKQDESGMPNNRFLAERTGGTYSTLKVQPAELEDSGVYFCASSPTSPGELFFGEGSRLTVL.

This clonotype was seen many times. The CDR3 protein is CASSPGTSGGEQFF. DNA of the CDR3: TGTGCCAGCAGTCCCGGGACTAGTGGTGGGGAGCAGTTCTTC. The chain is built from TRBV12-3 or TRBV12-4 and TRBJ2-1; 8 bases match TRBD2. The CDR3 contains 14 residues. Germline trimming cut 5 bases from V and 10 bases from J; bases unmatched to any gene: 10.

V is TRBV25-1 and J is TRBJ2-2; D may be TRBD2 (6 bases). CDR3 length: 14 residues. V was trimmed by 6 bases and J by 6 bases, leaving 14 bases between them. Germline V gene lookup returns CDR1 MGHDK and CDR2 SYGVNS. Here the CDR3 reads CASRLAFGAGELFF. The CDR3 nucleotides are TGTGCCAGCAGGCTAGCGTTCGGGGCCGGGGAGCTGTTTTTT.

This clonotype was counted many times. Germline and junction disagree at one end, which may indicate a read error. The V gene is TRBV3-1, the J gene TRBJ2-1, with 8 bases lining up with TRBD2. Germline CDR1 LGHDT, CDR2 YNNKEL (reference sequence). The length of the CDR3 is 17 residues. CDR3 in DNA: TGTGCCAGCAGGCAAGGGCTAAGCGGGAGTTCGCGCAATGAGCAGTTCTTC. It yields the protein CASRQGLSGSSRNEQFF.

The sample holds many counts of this clonotype. V usage is TRBV6-4 and J usage is TRBJ2-2, with 8 bases identical to TRBD2. Trimming at V came to 5 bases and at J to 4 bases, leaving 0 bases not matched to a gene. The CDR3 is 13 residues long. Looked up from germline, CDR1 is MRHNA and CDR2 is SNTAGT. CDR3 region: CASSTSGTGELFF. In nucleotides, the CDR3 is TGTGCCAGCAGTACTAGCGGCACCGGGGAGCTGTTTTTT.

The rearrangement links TRBV7-9 to TRBJ2-1; tentatively, D is TRBD1 (5 bases). Germline V gene data show CDR1 as SEHNR and CDR2 as FQNEAQ (reference sequence). V was trimmed by 1 base and J by 10 bases, leaving 14 bases between them. The CDR3 has 14 residues. In DNA, the CDR3 is TGTGCCAGCAGCTTAGTGAAAGGGGCAAACGAGCAGTTCTTC. It is translated as CASSLVKGANEQFF.

The V call is TRBV9, the J call TRBJ2-1; the D gene is possibly TRBD1 (7 bases). This CDR3 region has 16 residues. CDR1 and CDR2 (germline): SGDLS, YYNGEE. V was shortened by 0 bases and J by 4 bases, with 14 bases between the two germline ends. The CDR3 here is CASSVAGGGEYNEQFF. The CDR3 bases are TGTGCCAGCAGCGTAGCTGGAGGGGGCGAGTACAATGAGCAGTTCTTC.

This chain uses TRBV11-2 with TRBJ2-7; D not resolved. From germline, CDR1 is SGHAT and CDR2 FQNNGV. The CDR3 spans 13 residues. V shed 0 bases and J shed 6 bases, with 9 bases lying between them. CDR3 nucleotide sequence: TGTGCCAGCAGCTTAGATAGGGCAGGCGAGCAGTACTTC. As protein: CASSLDRAGEQYF.

V gene TRBV7-2 combines with J gene TRBJ2-5, with 7 bases aligning to TRBD2. The germline V gene has CDR1 SGHTA and CDR2 FQGNSA. The CDR3 runs 17 residues. V shed 4 bases, J shed 2 bases, and the junction held 13 bases outside the gene matches. CDR3 sequence reads: CASSSEWRASGQETQYF. CDR3 coding DNA: TGTGCCAGCAGCTCGGAGTGGAGGGCTAGCGGTCAAGAGACCCAGTACTTC.

The rearrangement uses TRBV6-1 and TRBJ2-5; 9 positions agree with TRBD1. The CDR3 runs 16 residues. V lost 5 bases to trimming and J lost 2 bases; unmatched junction nucleotides: 9. Germline values: CDR1 MNHNS, CDR2 SASEGT. As DNA, the CDR3 is TGTGCCAGCAGTCGCCGGACAGGGGTATTACAAGAGACCCAGTACTTC. Protein: CASSRRTGVLQETQYF.

This clonotype was seen a handful of times. This chain links TRBV7-2 with TRBJ2-1; 8 bases line up with TRBD2. The CDR3 is 16 residues long. Per the germline V gene, CDR1 is SGHTA and CDR2 is FQGNSA. The V and J ends lost 5 bases and 4 bases, in that order; junction bases with no gene match: 10. The CDR3: CASSHREGGGYNEQFF. DNA for the CDR3: TGTGCCAGCAGCCACCGGGAGGGCGGGGGTTACAATGAGCAGTTCTTC.

This clonotype was detected a few times. This sequence joins TRBV27 and TRBJ2-5; D unclear. Looked up from germline, CDR1 is MNHEY and CDR2 is SMNVEV (reference sequence). V was cut by 7 bases and J by 5 bases, with 17 bases left in between. This CDR3 contains 14 residues. The CDR3 region is CASISYLGGETQYF. Here the CDR3 DNA reads TGTGCCAGCATTTCCTATCTGGGTGGGGAGACCCAGTACTTC.

The chain is built from TRBV7-8 and TRBJ2-3, with 7 bases that match TRBD2. V lost 3 bases, J lost 0 bases, and 9 bases stayed unmatched. Germline CDR1 reads SGHVS; CDR2 reads FQNEAQ. The CDR3 runs 17 residues. CDR3 coding DNA: TGTGCCAGCAGCTTCAATGCGGGACTATTCAGCACAGATACGCAGTATTTT. Translated: CASSFNAGLFSTDTQYF.

There are many counts of this clonotype. V gene TRBV12-3 or TRBV12-4 combines with J gene TRBJ1-1; D gene uncertain. This CDR3 comprises 14 residues. Trimming left V 6 bases short and J 0 bases short, with 11 bases between. The CDR3 DNA sequence: TGTGCCAGCAGAACCCAGTATTTGAACACTGAAGCTTTCTTT. It specifies CASRTQYLNTEAFF.

This clonotype came up a few times. The chain carries TRBV7-8 and TRBJ2-6, with a tentative D call TRBD1 (5 bases). Germline V CDR1 and CDR2: SGHVS, FQNEAQ. The CDR3 is 15 residues long. With 5 bases removed from V and 0 bases from J, the gap between germline ends came to 8 bases. CDR3 nucleotides: TGTGCCAGCAGCCACAGGACCTCTGGGGCCAACGTCCTGACTTTC. It encodes CASSHRTSGANVLTF.

In this sample, this clonotype turned up a few times. The CDR3 bases are TGCGCCAGCAGCCCTTCGGGACTAGCGGCGGGGGAGCTGTTTTTT. It is translated as CASSPSGLAAGELFF. The V gene is TRBV5-1, the J gene TRBJ2-2; 11 nucleotides line up with TRBD2. The CDR3 runs to 15 residues. Germline lookup yields CDR1 SGHRS and CDR2 YFSETQ. Trimming removed 4 bases from V and 8 bases from J; junction bases left unmatched: 7.

CDR3: CASSLASFFSGANVLTF. The CDR3 DNA is TGTGCCAGCAGCTTAGCTTCTTTTTTCTCTGGGGCCAACGTCCTGACTTTC. The chain recombines TRBV7-8 with TRBJ2-6; D unresolved. Trimming pared 0 bases from V and 0 bases from J, leaving 9 bases between. Germline lookup yields CDR1 SGHVS and CDR2 FQNEAQ. CDR3 length equals 17 residues.

This clonotype was seen only a few times. The chain has TRBV28 and TRBJ1-4; D remains unclear. The CDR3 loop spans 13 amino acids. V gave up 7 bases and J gave up 7 bases, with 13 bases separating them. Germline CDR1 reads MDHEN; CDR2 reads SYDVKM. The chain's CDR3 is CASTAGGAEKLFF. The DNA for the CDR3 is TGTGCCAGCACAGCCGGCGGAGCTGAAAAACTGTTTTTT.

The table lists this clonotype with a few counts. The chain combines TRBV28 with TRBJ2-3; D is unclear. Per the germline V gene, CDR1 is MDHEN and CDR2 is SYDVKM. The CDR3 spans 15 residues. Deletions cut 7 bases from V and 4 bases from J, with 18 bases between. CDR3 nucleotide sequence: TGTGCCAGCACTCCGACGGCGGTTAGGTCAGATACGCAGTATTTT. Its protein is CASTPTAVRSDTQYF.

Many counts were recorded for this clonotype. The chain is built from TRBV4-2 and TRBJ2-4, with D hard to call. This CDR3 spans 15 amino acids. Trimming stripped 0 bases from V and 5 bases from J, with 11 bases between. Germline lookup yields CDR1 LGHNA and CDR2 YNFKEQ. The CDR3 here is CASSQDPSLENIQYF. CDR3 in DNA: TGTGCCAGCAGCCAAGACCCTTCCCTGGAAAACATTCAGTACTTC.

The chain uses TRBV27 and TRBJ2-7; the D gene could be TRBD1 or TRBD2 (5 bases each). Looked up from germline, CDR1 is MNHEY and CDR2 is SMNVEV (reference sequence). The CDR3 has 14 amino acids. Trimming left V 6 bases short and J 2 bases short, with 14 bases between. Here the CDR3 DNA reads TGTGCCAGCAGCCCCACGGGACGTCCCTACGAGCAGTACTTC. Residues: CASSPTGRPYEQYF.

The table lists this clonotype with many counts. This chain's CDR3 is CASSYSRTGGSREQYF. The CDR3 nucleotides are TGTGCCAGCAGTTACTCCAGGACAGGGGGTAGTCGCGAGCAGTACTTC. The genes are TRBV6-2 or TRBV6-3 and TRBJ2-7, with TRBD1 identical over 10 bases. Germline V lookup: CDR1 MNHEY, CDR2 SVGEGT. The ends lost 0 bases at V and 6 bases at J; junction bases unmatched: 8. CDR3 length equals 16 residues.

V usage is TRBV15 and J usage is TRBJ2-7; D ambiguous. The CDR3 runs to 15 residues. V lost 1 base to trimming and J lost 2 bases, with 12 bases between them. The V gene's germline CDR1 is LNHNV and CDR2 YYDKDF (reference sequence). The CDR3: CATSRGKLITYEQYF. CDR3 nucleotides: TGTGCCACCAGCAGAGGCAAATTAATTACCTACGAGCAGTACTTC.

This clonotype was seen a few times. This sequence joins TRBV28 and TRBJ2-7, with TRBD1 as a possible D gene (6 bases). The CDR3 has 13 residues. With 8 bases removed from V and 1 base from J, the gap between germline ends came to 12 bases. Germline V CDR1 and CDR2: MDHEN, SYDVKM. The CDR3 reads CASESGESYEQYF. CDR3 DNA: TGTGCCAGCGAATCAGGGGAGTCCTACGAGCAGTACTTC.

V and J are TRBV7-2 and TRBJ2-5, with D hard to call. Trimming pared 1 base from V and 2 bases from J, leaving 11 bases between. The CDR3 is made up of 15 amino acids. Germline CDR1 and CDR2: SGHTA and FQGNSA. The CDR3 nucleotides read TGTGCCAGCAGCTTAGTTCCAGCGCCTCAAGAGACCCAGTACTTC. It translates to CASSLVPAPQETQYF.

A few counts support this clonotype. The rearrangement links TRBV7-2 to TRBJ2-3; no firm D call. Germline lookup yields CDR1 SGHTA and CDR2 FQGNSA. There are 14 residues in the CDR3. The V end was cut by 9 bases, the J end by 0 bases, with 13 bases between. The CDR3 bases are TGTGCCAGTAAGTTGGCTACTAGCACAGATACGCAGTATTTT. The encoded protein is CASKLATSTDTQYF.

V is TRBV28 and J is TRBJ2-2; D gene ambiguous. Germline CDR1 MDHEN, CDR2 SYDVKM. V was pared by 5 bases and J by 5 bases, with 9 bases between. CDR3 length: 13 residues. CDR3 nucleotides: TGTGCCAGCAGTCTCCCACTAACCGGGGAGCTGTTTTTT. Its protein product is CASSLPLTGELFF. Variable domain in full (rest from reference TRBV28 and TRBJ2-2): DVKVTQSSRYLVKRTGEKVFLECVQDMDHENMFWYRQDPGLGLRLIYFSYDVKMKEKGDIPEGYSVSREKKERFSLILESASTNQTSMYLCASSLPLTGELFFGEGSRLTVL.

This chain uses TRBV6-2 or TRBV6-3 with TRBJ1-1; TRBD1 agrees at 7 bases. With 6 bases clipped from V and 10 bases from J, the junction kept 5 bases outside the gene matches. The germline gives CDR1 MNHEY, CDR2 SVGEGT. This CDR3 has 11 amino acids. CDR3 bases: TGTGCCAGCAGGCGAGGGGGCCTAGCTTTCTTT. Translating it yields CASRRGGLAFF.